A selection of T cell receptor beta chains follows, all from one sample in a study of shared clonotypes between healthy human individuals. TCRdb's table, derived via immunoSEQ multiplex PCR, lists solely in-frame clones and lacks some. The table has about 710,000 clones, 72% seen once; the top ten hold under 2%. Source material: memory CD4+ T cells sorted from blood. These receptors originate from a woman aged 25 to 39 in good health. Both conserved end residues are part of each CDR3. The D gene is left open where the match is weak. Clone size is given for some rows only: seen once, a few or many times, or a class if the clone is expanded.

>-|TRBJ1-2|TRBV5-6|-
CASSFLDRPNYGYTF
TGTGCCAGCAGCTTTCTTGACAGGCCTAACTATGGCTACACCTTC
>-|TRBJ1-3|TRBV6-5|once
CASSYTRQGNTIYF
TGTGCCAGCAGTTATACGAGACAGGGAAACACCATATATTTT
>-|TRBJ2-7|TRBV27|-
CASRKDSSYEQYF
TGTGCCAGCAGAAAAGACAGTTCCTACGAGCAGTACTTC
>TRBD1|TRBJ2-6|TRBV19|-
CASRSGGTGANVLTF
TGTGCCAGTAGATCAGGGGGCACTGGGGCCAACGTCCTGACTTTC
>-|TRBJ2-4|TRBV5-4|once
CASRVDLAKNIQYF
TGTGCCAGCAGGGTTGATCTAGCCAAAAACATTCAGTACTTC
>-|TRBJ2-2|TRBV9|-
CASSVNPSAAGELFF
TGTGCCAGCAGCGTAAACCCCTCGGCGGCCGGGGAGCTGTTTTTT
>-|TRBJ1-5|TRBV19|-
CASSIEGRINQPQHF
TGTGCCAGTAGTATAGAGGGGAGGATCAATCAGCCCCAGCATTTT
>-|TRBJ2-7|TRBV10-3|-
CAINPGLSYEQYF
TGTGCCATTAACCCGGGACTTAGCTACGAGCAGTACTTC
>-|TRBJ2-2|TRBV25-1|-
CASSDMNTGELFF
TGTGCCAGCAGTGACATGAACACCGGGGAGCTGTTTTTT
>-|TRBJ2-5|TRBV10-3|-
CAISEEGETQYF
TGTGCCATCAGTGAGGAGGGAGAGACCCAGTACTTC
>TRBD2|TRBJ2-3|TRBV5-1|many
CASSLSRTSGSPDTQYF
TGCGCCAGCAGCTTGTCCCGGACTAGCGGGAGTCCAGATACGCAGTATTTT
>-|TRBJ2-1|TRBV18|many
CASSPGDSEQFF
TGTGCCAGCTCACCCGGCGATAGTGAGCAGTTCTTC
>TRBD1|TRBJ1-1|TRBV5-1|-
CASSNKYGFPKTGGVGLDTEAFF
TGCGCCAGCAGCAACAAGTATGGGTTTCCTAAAACAGGGGGCGTCGGTTTGGACACTGAAGCTTTCTTT
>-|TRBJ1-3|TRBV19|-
CASTVTRASGNTIYF
TGTGCCAGTACCGTGACCCGGGCCTCTGGAAACACCATATATTTT
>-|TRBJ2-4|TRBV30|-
CAWSEQAAIQYF
TGTGCCTGGAGTGAACAGGCGGCCATTCAGTACTTC
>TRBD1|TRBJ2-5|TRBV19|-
CASSTPAGTGQETQYF
TGTGCCAGTAGTACTCCAGCCGGGACAGGGCAGGAGACCCAGTACTTC
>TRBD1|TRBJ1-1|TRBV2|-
CASSLQGVRNTEAFF
TGTGCCAGCAGTCTTCAGGGGGTAAGGAACACTGAAGCTTTCTTT
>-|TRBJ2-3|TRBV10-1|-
CASSPQGGRQGTQYF
TGCGCCAGCAGTCCCCAGGGCGGGAGACAGGGTACGCAGTATTTT
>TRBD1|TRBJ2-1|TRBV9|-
CASSVLDRVVGLRALTEQFF
TGTGCCAGCAGCGTACTCGACAGGGTAGTCGGGCTGAGGGCCCTAACTGAGCAGTTCTTC
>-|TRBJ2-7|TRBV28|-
CASTHNYEQYF
TGTGCCAGCACCCACAACTACGAGCAGTACTTC
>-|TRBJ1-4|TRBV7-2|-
CASRSTGLYEKLFF
TGTGCCAGCAGATCAACAGGGTTGTATGAAAAACTGTTTTTT
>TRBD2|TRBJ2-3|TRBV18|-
CASSRLPSGQIPSTDTQYF
TGTGCCAGCTCACGACTACCTAGCGGGCAAATCCCCTCCACAGATACGCAGTATTTT
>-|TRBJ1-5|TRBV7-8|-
CASSLTGIREPQHF
TGTGCCAGCAGCTTAACAGGGATAAGGGAGCCCCAGCATTTT
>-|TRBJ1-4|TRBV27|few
CASSPLGAREKLFF
TGTGCCAGCAGCCCGCTTGGAGCTAGGGAAAAACTGTTTTTT
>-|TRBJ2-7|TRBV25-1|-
CASSAQGGGYEQYF
TGTGCCAGCAGTGCCCAGGGGGGCGGCTACGAGCAGTACTTC
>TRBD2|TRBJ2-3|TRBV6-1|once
CASRIAGPTDTQYF
TGTGCCAGCCGCATAGCGGGCCCCACAGATACGCAGTATTTT
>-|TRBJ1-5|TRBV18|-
CASSPTGSGQPQHF
TGTGCCAGCTCACCTACAGGGTCCGGTCAGCCCCAGCATTTT
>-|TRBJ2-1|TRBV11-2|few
CASSARTSQFF
TGTGCCAGCAGCGCTCGGACTTCGCAGTTCTTC
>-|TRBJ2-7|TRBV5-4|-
CASSQDGARDYVF
TGTGCCAGCAGCCAAGACGGGGCTCGAGACTATGTCTTC
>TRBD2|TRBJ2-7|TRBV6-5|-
CASSSGTRNGEQYF
TGTGCCAGCAGCTCCGGGACTAGGAATGGCGAGCAGTACTTC
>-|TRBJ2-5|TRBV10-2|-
CASKGSAQETQYF
TGCGCCAGCAAGGGGTCAGCTCAAGAGACCCAGTACTTC
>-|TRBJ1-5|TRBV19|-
CASNPRGFGDQPQHF
TGTGCCAGTAACCCGAGGGGTTTTGGTGATCAGCCCCAGCATTTT
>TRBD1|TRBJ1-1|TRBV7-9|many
CASSIQGDTEAFF
TGTGCCAGCAGCATACAGGGGGATACTGAAGCTTTCTTT
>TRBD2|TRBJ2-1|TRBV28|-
CASRRAGGTDEQFF
TGTGCCAGCAGACGAGCGGGAGGTACAGATGAGCAGTTCTTC
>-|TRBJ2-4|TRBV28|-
CASSPLRGRASPSQYF
TGTGCCAGCAGTCCGTTAAGGGGGAGGGCGTCCCCTTCTCAGTACTTC
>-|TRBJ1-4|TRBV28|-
CASTATNEKLFF
TGTGCCAGCACCGCAACTAATGAAAAACTGTTTTTT
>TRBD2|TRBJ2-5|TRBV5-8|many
CASTRWASGLYQETQYF
TGTGCCAGCACCCGGTGGGCTAGCGGATTGTACCAAGAGACCCAGTACTTC
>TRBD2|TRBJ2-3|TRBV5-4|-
CASSNWGLGADTQYF
TGTGCCAGCAGTAATTGGGGACTAGGGGCAGATACGCAGTATTTT
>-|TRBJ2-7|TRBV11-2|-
CASSSNEPYEQYF
TGTGCCAGCAGCTCAAACGAGCCCTACGAGCAGTACTTC
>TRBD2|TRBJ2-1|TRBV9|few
CASSKREFGNEQFF
TGTGCCAGCAGCAAGCGGGAGTTTGGCAATGAGCAGTTCTTC
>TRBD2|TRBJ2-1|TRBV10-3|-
CAISEAGGMGNEQFF
TGTGCCATCAGTGAAGCGGGAGGGATGGGCAATGAGCAGTTCTTC
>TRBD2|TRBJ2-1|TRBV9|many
CASSRTGTSVRSSYNEQFF
TGTGCCAGCAGCCGAACCGGGACTAGCGTACGTAGCTCCTACAATGAGCAGTTCTTC
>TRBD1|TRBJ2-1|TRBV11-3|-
CASSPGQGAGGNEQFF
TGTGCCAGCAGCCCCGGACAGGGGGCAGGAGGGAATGAGCAGTTCTTC